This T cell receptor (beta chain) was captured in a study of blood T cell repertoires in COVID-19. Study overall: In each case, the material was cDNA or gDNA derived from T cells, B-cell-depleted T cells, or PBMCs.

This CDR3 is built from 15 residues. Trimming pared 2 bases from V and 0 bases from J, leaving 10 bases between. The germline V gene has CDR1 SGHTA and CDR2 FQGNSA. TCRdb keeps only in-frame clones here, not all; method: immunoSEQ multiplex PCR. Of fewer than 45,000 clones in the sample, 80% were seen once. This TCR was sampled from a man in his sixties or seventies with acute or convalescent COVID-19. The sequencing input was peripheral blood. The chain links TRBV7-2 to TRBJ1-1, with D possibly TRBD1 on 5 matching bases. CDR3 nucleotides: TGTGCCAGCAGCTTACAGGGTTCGATGAACACTGAAGCTTTCTTT. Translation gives CASSLQGSMNTEAFF.